The T cell receptor beta chain described here comes from a study of blood T cell repertoires in COVID-19. Study context: T cells, B-cell-depleted T cells, or PBMCs supplied cDNA or gDNA.

Original processing methods: Researchers report that nucleated cell counts were estimated from reference gene primer amplification. The protocol was immunoSEQ multiplex PCR, while the TCRdb copy is restricted to in-frame clones and leaves out a portion. V and J calls and clone size are copied from that table; D and trimming were computed from the DNA. The data contain approximately 240,000 clones, 84% of them singletons. Specimen: peripheral blood. The clonotype comes from a man in his fifties with acute or convalescent COVID-19.

Here the CDR3 reads CASTLQEAKNIQYF. The CDR3 region has the DNA TGTGCCAGCACCCTACAGGAAGCCAAAAACATTCAGTACTTC. The rearrangement uses TRBV5-4 and TRBJ2-4; a possible D gene is TRBD1 (5 bases). Germline CDR1 is SGHNT and CDR2 is YYREEE (reference sequence). V was clipped by 6 bases and J by 0 bases, with 10 bases between them. The CDR3 sequence is 14 residues long.